The clone carrying this T cell receptor (beta chain) turned up a few times. Recipients received nonmyeloablative bone marrow transplants from related graft donors, with transient mixed chimerism. The assay was immunoSEQ multiplex PCR, and TCRdb's table has in-frame clones only and misses some. This table holds approximately 20,000 clones, more than 65% found once. The data stem from a study of Tregs in tolerant kidney transplant recipients. The starting material was CD8+ T cells from blood (PBMCs), obtained 6 months after the transplant. The clonotype comes from a human patient who received a combined kidney and bone marrow transplant. T cells may partly derive from the graft donor.

The CDR3 region has the DNA TGTGCCAGCAGTAAAAACGATGGGGGCCCCGCCGAGCAGTACTTC. Its protein is CASSKNDGGPAEQYF. V is TRBV6-1 and J is TRBJ2-7, with a weak D call TRBD1 (6 bases). Germline loops: CDR1 MNHNS, CDR2 SASEGT. The CDR3 loop spans 15 amino acids. V was pared by 5 bases and J by 6 bases, with 20 bases between.